This T cell receptor beta chain comes out of a study of blood T cell repertoires in COVID-19. This clone turned up a few times. Generated by immunoSEQ multiplex PCR, the TCRdb table keeps only in-frame clones and is missing some. This sample has approximately 76,000 clones; roughly 86% occur once, and the top ten carry approximately 1.9%. The V end lost 2 bases, the J end lost 3 bases, and 8 bases lay between the germline ends. The CDR3 loop spans 14 amino acids. Germline CDR1 and CDR2: MNHEY and SVGAGI. The chain combines TRBV6-5 with TRBJ1-3; D is undetermined. The sequence derives from a woman in her sixties or seventies with acute or convalescent COVID-19. Sequencing was carried out using peripheral blood. CDR3 residues: CASSYTGNGNTIYF. The DNA of the CDR3 is TGTGCCAGCAGTTACACCGGGAATGGAAACACCATATATTTT.